This TCR beta chain was recorded in a study of shared clonotypes between healthy human individuals. V was clipped by 5 bases and J by 2 bases; unmatched bases: 2. The CDR3 is 14 amino acids. Germline CDR1 SNHLY, CDR2 FYNNEI. The table came from immunoSEQ multiplex PCR; TCRdb's copy has only in-frame clones and leaves some out. This table has 2,500,000 or so clones, 85% to 95% appearing once. This chain uses TRBV2 with TRBJ2-2; 7 bases are a match to TRBD1. The receptor comes from a man younger than 30 in good health. Some clones in this sample may be carry-over from other donors' samples. Sequenced input: naive CD4+ T cells from PBMCs. Subset denoted: CD45RA+ positively selected. The CDR3 is CASSRDSNTGELFF. The CDR3 nucleotides are TGTGCCAGCAGTAGGGACAGCAACACCGGGGAGCTGTTTTTT. The entire variable domain, with the rest obtained from reference TRBV2 and TRBJ2-2, is as follows: EPEVTQTPSHQVTQMGQEVILRCVPISNHLYFYWYRQILGQKVEFLVSFYNNEISEKSEIFDDQFSVERPDGSNFTLKIRSTKLEDSAMYFCASSRDSNTGELFFGEGSRLTVL.